This is a list of T cell receptor beta chains from one sample in a study of T cell responses to AZD1222 COVID-19 vaccine. TCRdb keeps only in-frame clones here, not all; method: immunoSEQ multiplex PCR. Of approximately 180,000 clones listed, approximately 90% were seen once; the top ten hold 2.5% to 3%. The sample in question was peripheral blood, obtained on day 0 of AZD1222 vaccination. The receptors were gathered from an adult in good health. Both conserved end residues are part of each CDR3. D genes are given only for firm matches. Clone size is given for some rows only: seen once, a few or many times, or a class if the clone is expanded.

CDR3 length: 17
clone size: -
V gene: TRBV28
D gene: TRBD2
J gene: TRBJ2-7
CDR3 DNA: TGTGCCAGCAGCAACCTCCCGGGACTAGCGGGAGGGCGGGGGCAGTACTTC
CDR3 protein: CASSNLPGLAGGRGQYF

CDR3 length: 16
clone size: -
V gene: TRBV5-1
D gene: -
J gene: TRBJ1-4
CDR3 DNA: TGCGCCAGCACCCCCGACGGACCGTCAACTAATGAAAAACTGTTTTTT
CDR3 protein: CASTPDGPSTNEKLFF

CDR3 length: 16
clone size: -
V gene: TRBV4-1
D gene: TRBD2
J gene: TRBJ2-1
CDR3 DNA: TGCGCCAGCAGCCAAGGACTAGCTTCCTTCAACAATGAGCAGTTCTTC
CDR3 protein: CASSQGLASFNNEQFF

CDR3 length: 15
clone size: -
V gene: TRBV7-2
D gene: -
J gene: TRBJ2-1
CDR3 DNA: TGTGCCAGCAGCTCCTCTAGCGCGAGATACAATGAGCAGTTCTTC
CDR3 protein: CASSSSSARYNEQFF

CDR3 length: 21
clone size: few
V gene: TRBV15
D gene: TRBD2
J gene: TRBJ2-5
CDR3 DNA: TGTGCCACCAGCAGAGATTGGGGGGGACTAGCGGGATTTGGGGCCCAAGAGACCCAGTACTTC
CDR3 protein: CATSRDWGGLAGFGAQETQYF

CDR3 length: 13
clone size: -
V gene: TRBV27
D gene: -
J gene: TRBJ2-7
CDR3 DNA: TGTGCCAGCAGTAAGAAGGGGGCCTACGAGCAGTACTTC
CDR3 protein: CASSKKGAYEQYF

CDR3 length: 13
clone size: -
V gene: TRBV19
D gene: -
J gene: TRBJ2-7
CDR3 DNA: TGTGCCAGTGGCCGGGCGCTGACCTACGAGCAGTACTTC
CDR3 protein: CASGRALTYEQYF

CDR3 length: 16
clone size: -
V gene: TRBV18
D gene: -
J gene: TRBJ1-2
CDR3 DNA: TGTGCCAGCTCACAACAACACCCGGGGGATATCAATGGCTACACCTTC
CDR3 protein: CASSQQHPGDINGYTF

CDR3 length: 15
clone size: -
V gene: TRBV28
D gene: TRBD2
J gene: TRBJ2-7
CDR3 DNA: TGTGCCAGCAGTGGTAGCAGCGGGAGCCCCTACGAGCAGTACTTC
CDR3 protein: CASSGSSGSPYEQYF

CDR3 length: 13
clone size: -
V gene: TRBV6-5
D gene: -
J gene: TRBJ2-7
CDR3 DNA: TGTGCCAGCAGAAGGGGGTTCGTCTACGAGCAGTACTTC
CDR3 protein: CASRRGFVYEQYF

CDR3 length: 13
clone size: -
V gene: TRBV5-1
D gene: TRBD1
J gene: TRBJ2-7
CDR3 DNA: TGCGCCAGCAGCGCCGGGACAGGGCACGAGCAGTACTTC
CDR3 protein: CASSAGTGHEQYF

CDR3 length: 14
clone size: -
V gene: TRBV7-6
D gene: TRBD2
J gene: TRBJ2-5
CDR3 DNA: TGTGCCAGCAGCTTAGTACTAGCGGGAGAGACCCAGTACTTC
CDR3 protein: CASSLVLAGETQYF

CDR3 length: 11
clone size: -
V gene: TRBV27
D gene: -
J gene: TRBJ2-1
CDR3 DNA: TGCCTGGGACTCGATTTTAATGAGCAGTTCTTC
CDR3 protein: CLGLDFNEQFF

CDR3 length: 17
clone size: -
V gene: TRBV5-1
D gene: TRBD2
J gene: TRBJ2-1
CDR3 DNA: TGCGCCAGCAGTGTCCTAGCGGGCCAAAGCTCCTACAATGAGCAGTTCTTC
CDR3 protein: CASSVLAGQSSYNEQFF

CDR3 length: 15
clone size: -
V gene: TRBV19
D gene: TRBD1
J gene: TRBJ1-6
CDR3 DNA: TGTGCCAGTAGGACCCAGGACAGGCCAAATTCACCCCTCCACTTT
CDR3 protein: CASRTQDRPNSPLHF

CDR3 length: 13
clone size: -
V gene: TRBV30
D gene: -
J gene: TRBJ1-1
CDR3 DNA: TGTGCCTGGAGTGTATCCCCGAACACTGAAGCTTTCTTT
CDR3 protein: CAWSVSPNTEAFF

CDR3 length: 11
clone size: -
V gene: TRBV5-1
D gene: -
J gene: TRBJ1-1
CDR3 DNA: TGCGCCAGCAGCCAGGACAGAAGAGCTTTCTTT
CDR3 protein: CASSQDRRAFF

CDR3 length: 16
clone size: -
V gene: TRBV19
D gene: -
J gene: TRBJ1-5
CDR3 DNA: TGTGCCAGTAGTACTTCCAAAAACAGGGTAACGCAGCCCCAGCATTTT
CDR3 protein: CASSTSKNRVTQPQHF

CDR3 length: 18
clone size: -
V gene: TRBV19
D gene: -
J gene: TRBJ2-1
CDR3 DNA: TGTGCCAGTAGTCCCTCCTTGGGGCCGGGACTGGTACGAGATGAGCAGTTCTTC
CDR3 protein: CASSPSLGPGLVRDEQFF

CDR3 length: 10
clone size: -
V gene: TRBV6-5
D gene: -
J gene: TRBJ1-2
CDR3 DNA: TGTGCCAGCAGTTCCTTCCGCTACACCTTC
CDR3 protein: CASSSFRYTF

CDR3 length: 15
clone size: -
V gene: TRBV6-5
D gene: -
J gene: TRBJ2-1
CDR3 DNA: TGTGCCAGCAGTTATGACAGATCCATCTACAATGAGCAGTTCTTC
CDR3 protein: CASSYDRSIYNEQFF

CDR3 length: 14
clone size: few
V gene: TRBV11-3
D gene: TRBD1
J gene: TRBJ2-7
CDR3 DNA: TGTGCCAGCAGCTCCGGGACAGGCGGGTCGGGGCAGTACTTC
CDR3 protein: CASSSGTGGSGQYF

CDR3 length: 15
clone size: -
V gene: TRBV19
D gene: -
J gene: TRBJ1-2
CDR3 DNA: TGTGCCAGTAGTATAGCCCACAGCCGGGGCCTTGGAGGCACCTTC
CDR3 protein: CASSIAHSRGLGGTF

CDR3 length: 14
clone size: -
V gene: TRBV6-5
D gene: TRBD1
J gene: TRBJ1-5
CDR3 DNA: TGTGCCAGCAGTTACCGACAGGGAGGTCAGCCCCAGCATTTT
CDR3 protein: CASSYRQGGQPQHF

CDR3 length: 14
clone size: -
V gene: TRBV28
D gene: -
J gene: TRBJ1-5
CDR3 DNA: TGTGCCAGCAGTTTGGGACAAGGCAATCAGCCCCAGCATTTT
CDR3 protein: CASSLGQGNQPQHF

CDR3 length: 15
clone size: -
V gene: TRBV6-5
D gene: TRBD2
J gene: TRBJ2-5
CDR3 DNA: TGTGCCAGCAGGGAGGCCTTAGCGGGAGGAGAGACCCAGTACTTC
CDR3 protein: CASREALAGGETQYF

CDR3 length: 15
clone size: -
V gene: TRBV3-1/TRBV3-2
D gene: TRBD2
J gene: TRBJ2-1
CDR3 DNA: TGTGCCAGCAGTCGTTCGGGAGGGGCGGGCAATGAGCAGTTCTTC
CDR3 protein: CASSRSGGAGNEQFF

CDR3 length: 18
clone size: -
V gene: TRBV7-8
D gene: TRBD1
J gene: TRBJ1-5
CDR3 DNA: TGTGCCAGCAGCGGACGTAGTTGGGGACAGGGAAGTTTCCAGCCCCAGCATTTT
CDR3 protein: CASSGRSWGQGSFQPQHF